This paragraph covers one T cell receptor beta chain sequence. Looked up from germline, CDR1 is SGHRS and CDR2 is YFSETQ. Trimming stripped 2 bases from V and 0 bases from J, with 8 bases between. The CDR3 has 14 amino acids. Unique molecular identifiers were incorporated into the prepared TCRbeta library. TCRdb passed the PCR reads through MiXCR, listing each CDR3 protein once. The top ten hold less than 8% of the sample, which has about 300,000 distinct CDR3 sequences, around 10% seen once. The data are from a study of T-cell reconstitution after alpha-beta-depleted transplantation in children. The source of this sequence is a boy under two years old with acute myeloid leukemia, due to receive a stem cell transplant. The chain has TRBV5-1 and TRBJ1-1; the D is unclear. The sequenced sample was PBMCs, obtained before TCRalphabeta/CD19-depleted stem cell transplant. The CDR3 nucleotides read TGCGCCAGCAGCTTAAGACGGATGAACACTGAAGCTTTCTTT. Translation: CASSLRRMNTEAFF. The variable domain in full, with the rest retrieved from reference TRBV5-1 and TRBJ1-1, is KAGVTQTPRYLIKTRGQQVTLSCSPISGHRSVSWYQQTPGQGLQFLFEYFSETQRNKGNFPGRFSGRQFSNSRSEMNVSTLELGDSALYLCASSLRRMNTEAFFGQGTRLTVV.